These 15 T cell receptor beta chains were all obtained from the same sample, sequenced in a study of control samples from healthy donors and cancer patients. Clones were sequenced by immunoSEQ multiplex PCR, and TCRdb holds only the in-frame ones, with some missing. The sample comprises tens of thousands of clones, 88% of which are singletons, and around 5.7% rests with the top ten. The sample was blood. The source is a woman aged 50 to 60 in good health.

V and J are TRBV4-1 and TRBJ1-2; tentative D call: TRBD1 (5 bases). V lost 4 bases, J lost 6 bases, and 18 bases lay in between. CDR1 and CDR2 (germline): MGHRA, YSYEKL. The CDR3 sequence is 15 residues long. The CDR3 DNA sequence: TGCGCCAGCAGCCGAGGGGAGGGCAGCCCGGATGGCTACACCTTC. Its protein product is CASSRGEGSPDGYTF.

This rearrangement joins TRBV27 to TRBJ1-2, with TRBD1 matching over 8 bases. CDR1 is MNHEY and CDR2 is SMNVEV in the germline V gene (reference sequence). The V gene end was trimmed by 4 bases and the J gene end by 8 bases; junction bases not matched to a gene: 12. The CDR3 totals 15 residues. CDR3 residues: CASSSTGAVLGGYTF. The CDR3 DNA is TGTGCCAGCAGTTCGACAGGGGCAGTTTTAGGCGGCTACACCTTC.

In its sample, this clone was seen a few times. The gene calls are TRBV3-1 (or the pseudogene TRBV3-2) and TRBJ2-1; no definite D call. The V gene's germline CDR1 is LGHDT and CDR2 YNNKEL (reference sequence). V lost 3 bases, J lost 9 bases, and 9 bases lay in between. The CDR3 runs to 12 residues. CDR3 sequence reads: CASSHTGGEQFF. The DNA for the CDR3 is TGTGCCAGCAGCCATACCGGTGGTGAGCAGTTCTTC.

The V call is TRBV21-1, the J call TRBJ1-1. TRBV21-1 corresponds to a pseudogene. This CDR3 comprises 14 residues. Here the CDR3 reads CASSTSRGLAEAFF. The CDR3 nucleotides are TGTGCCAGCAGCACAAGCCGGGGCCTTGCCGAAGCTTTCTTT.

CDR3 nucleotide sequence: TGCAGCGTTGAAGGCGGGACATTGGAAGAAGCTTTCTTT. It translates to CSVEGGTLEEAFF. This sequence joins TRBV29-1 and TRBJ1-1, with a possible D match to TRBD1 (6 bases). CDR1 and CDR2 (germline): SQVTM, ANQGSEA. The V gene lost 1 base and the J gene lost 8 bases, with 14 bases spanning the gap. The CDR3 spans 13 residues.

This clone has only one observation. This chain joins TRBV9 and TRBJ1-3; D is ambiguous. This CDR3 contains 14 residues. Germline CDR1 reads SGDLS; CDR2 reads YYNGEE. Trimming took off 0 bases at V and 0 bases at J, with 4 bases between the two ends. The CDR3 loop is CASSVGSSGNTIYF. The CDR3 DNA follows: TGTGCCAGCAGCGTAGGGAGCTCTGGAAACACCATATATTTT.

CDR3 nucleotide sequence: TGTGCCAGCAGCCAATACGGACGGGGCTACACCTTC. Protein product: CASSQYGRGYTF. This chain links TRBV3-1 (or the pseudogene TRBV3-2) with TRBJ1-2, with unresolved D. The ends were cut back, 2 bases at V and 8 bases at J, with 9 bases in the middle. In germline, CDR1 is LGHDT, CDR2 YNNKEL (reference sequence). The CDR3 consists of 12 residues.

CDR3 residues: CASSQLSIRGTGELFF. The CDR3 bases are TGTGCCAGCAGCCAACTTTCTATTCGGGGGACCGGGGAGCTGTTTTTT. The V and J genes are TRBV3-1 (or the pseudogene TRBV3-2) and TRBJ2-2, with D possibly being TRBD2 (6 bases). This CDR3 has 16 residues. CDR1 is LGHDT and CDR2 is YNNKEL in the germline V gene (reference sequence). V was trimmed by 2 bases and J by 5 bases, leaving 15 bases between them.

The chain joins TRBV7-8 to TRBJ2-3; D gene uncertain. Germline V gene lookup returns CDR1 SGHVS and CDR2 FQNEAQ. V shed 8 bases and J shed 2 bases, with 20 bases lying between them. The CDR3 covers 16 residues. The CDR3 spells CASRKGVQHNTDTQYF. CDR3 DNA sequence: TGTGCCAGCCGCAAAGGAGTACAACATAACACAGATACGCAGTATTTT.

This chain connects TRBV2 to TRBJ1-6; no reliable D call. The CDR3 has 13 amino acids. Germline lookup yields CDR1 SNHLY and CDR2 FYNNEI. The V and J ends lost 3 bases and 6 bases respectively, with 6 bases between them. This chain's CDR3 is CASSDQFNSPLHF. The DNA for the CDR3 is TGTGCCAGCAGTGACCAGTTTAATTCACCCCTCCACTTT.

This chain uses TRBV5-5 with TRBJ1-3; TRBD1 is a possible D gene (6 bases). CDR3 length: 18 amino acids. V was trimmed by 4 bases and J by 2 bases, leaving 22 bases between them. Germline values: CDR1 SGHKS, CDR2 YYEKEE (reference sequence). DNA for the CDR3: TGTGCCAGCAGCCGTTACCTAGCACAGGGTGGTACTGGAAACACCATATATTTT. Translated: CASSRYLAQGGTGNTIYF. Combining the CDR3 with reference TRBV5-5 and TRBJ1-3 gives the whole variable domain DAGVTQSPTHLIKTRGQQVTLRCSPISGHKSVSWYQQVLGQGPQFIFQYYEKEERGRGNFPDRFSARQFPNYSSELNVNALLLGDSALYLCASSRYLAQGGTGNTIYFGEGSWLTVV.

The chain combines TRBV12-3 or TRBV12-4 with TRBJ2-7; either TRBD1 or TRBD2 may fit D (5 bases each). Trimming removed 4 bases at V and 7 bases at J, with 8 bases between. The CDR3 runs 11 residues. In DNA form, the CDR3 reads TGTGCCAGCAGTTCCGGGGCGGAGCAGTACTTC. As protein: CASSSGAEQYF.

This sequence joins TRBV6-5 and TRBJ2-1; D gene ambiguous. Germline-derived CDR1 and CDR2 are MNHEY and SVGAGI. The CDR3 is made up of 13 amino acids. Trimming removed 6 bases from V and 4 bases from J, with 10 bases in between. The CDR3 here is CASRDLVYNEQFF. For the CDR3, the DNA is TGTGCCAGCAGAGACTTGGTTTACAATGAGCAGTTCTTC.

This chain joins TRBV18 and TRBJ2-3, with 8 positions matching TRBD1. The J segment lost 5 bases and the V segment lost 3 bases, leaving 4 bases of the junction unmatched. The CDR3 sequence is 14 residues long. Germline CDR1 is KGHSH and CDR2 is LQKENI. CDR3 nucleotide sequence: TGTGCCAGCTCACCGGACAGGGAGGAAGATACGCAGTATTTT. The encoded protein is CASSPDREEDTQYF.

CDR3 protein: CASSHLRSGTGGSAPLHF. The CDR3 coding sequence is TGTGCCAGCAGCCACCTTAGATCCGGGACAGGGGGCTCCGCACCCCTCCACTTT. The chain uses TRBV3-1 (or the pseudogene TRBV3-2) and TRBJ1-6; 12 bases map to TRBD1. J lost 11 bases, V lost 3 bases, and 14 bases had no gene match. The CDR3 spans 18 residues. Germline loops: CDR1 LGHDT, CDR2 YNNKEL (reference sequence).